These T cell receptor beta chains were read from a single sample in a study of cytomegalovirus exposure and HLA in healthy donors. The table came from immunoSEQ multiplex PCR; TCRdb's copy has only in-frame clones and leaves some out. The sample yields about 89,000 clones, 76% seen once. Sequenced sample: PBMCs. Receptors were obtained from a male donor in good health and CMV-seronegative. Both conserved end residues are part of each CDR3. D genes are given only for firm matches. The size entry is marked missing in some rows and otherwise reads once, few, many or a size class.

v_call: TRBV11-2; d_call: TRBD1; clone_size: -; j_call: TRBJ2-7; cdr3_aa: CASSLVFGTGFYEQYF; cdr3_nt: TGTGCCAGCAGCTTAGTCTTTGGGACAGGGTTCTACGAGCAGTACTTC
v_call: TRBV11-3; d_call: -; clone_size: -; j_call: TRBJ1-1; cdr3_aa: CASSLKQDTEAFF; cdr3_nt: TGTGCCAGCAGCTTAAAGCAGGACACTGAAGCTTTCTTT
v_call: TRBV29-1; d_call: -; clone_size: -; j_call: TRBJ1-1; cdr3_aa: CSVQPTGNTEAFF; cdr3_nt: TGCAGCGTTCAACCGACAGGCAACACTGAAGCTTTCTTT
v_call: TRBV6-1; d_call: -; clone_size: -; j_call: TRBJ1-2; cdr3_aa: CASIPGTRGYGYTF; cdr3_nt: TGTGCCAGCATTCCCGGGACAAGGGGTTATGGCTACACCTTC
v_call: TRBV4-3; d_call: -; clone_size: -; j_call: TRBJ2-2; cdr3_aa: CASSQVSGEPGELFF; cdr3_nt: TGCGCCAGCAGCCAAGTTTCAGGGGAGCCCGGGGAGCTGTTTTTT
v_call: TRBV9; d_call: TRBD2; clone_size: once; j_call: TRBJ2-7; cdr3_aa: CASSPGGWDLSSYEQYF; cdr3_nt: TGTGCCAGCAGCCCCGGGGGGTGGGACTTGAGCTCCTACGAGCAGTACTTC
v_call: TRBV19; d_call: -; clone_size: -; j_call: TRBJ1-1; cdr3_aa: CASKQRVEGAEAFF; cdr3_nt: TGTGCCAGTAAGCAAAGGGTCGAGGGCGCTGAAGCTTTCTTT
v_call: TRBV6-6; d_call: -; clone_size: -; j_call: TRBJ1-1; cdr3_aa: CASRQGGVGTEAFF; cdr3_nt: TGTGCCAGCAGACAGGGAGGGGTAGGCACTGAAGCTTTCTTT
v_call: TRBV11-2; d_call: -; clone_size: -; j_call: TRBJ1-4; cdr3_aa: CASSRAGTEKLFF; cdr3_nt: TGTGCCAGCAGCCGGGCAGGGACAGAAAAACTGTTTTTT
v_call: TRBV1; d_call: -; clone_size: once; j_call: TRBJ1-5; cdr3_aa: CTSSPPGQLFYSNQPQHF; cdr3_nt: TGCACCAGCAGCCCACCGGGACAACTCTTTTATAGCAATCAGCCCCAGCATTTT
v_call: TRBV29-1; d_call: TRBD2; clone_size: few; j_call: TRBJ2-7; cdr3_aa: CSVVLSGRASEQYF; cdr3_nt: TGCAGCGTTGTGTTAAGCGGGAGGGCCTCCGAGCAGTACTTC
v_call: TRBV7-8; d_call: TRBD1; clone_size: -; j_call: TRBJ1-1; cdr3_aa: CASSLVGTVKAFF; cdr3_nt: TGTGCCAGCAGCTTAGTTGGGACAGTAAAAGCTTTCTTT
v_call: TRBV7-2; d_call: TRBD1; clone_size: -; j_call: TRBJ1-1; cdr3_aa: CASSSGQGLEAFF; cdr3_nt: TGTGCCAGCAGCTCGGGACAGGGCTTAGAGGCTTTCTTT
v_call: TRBV6-5; d_call: -; clone_size: -; j_call: TRBJ1-5; cdr3_aa: CASSYGSSNQPQHF; cdr3_nt: TGTGCCAGCAGTTACGGGAGTAGCAATCAGCCCCAGCATTTT
v_call: TRBV19; d_call: -; clone_size: -; j_call: TRBJ1-1; cdr3_aa: CASSIVHRPDTEAFF; cdr3_nt: TGTGCCAGTAGTATAGTGCACAGGCCAGACACTGAAGCTTTCTTT
v_call: TRBV9; d_call: -; clone_size: -; j_call: TRBJ1-4; cdr3_aa: CASSVGYSLNEKLFF; cdr3_nt: TGTGCCAGCAGCGTAGGTTACAGCCTGAATGAAAAACTGTTTTTT
v_call: TRBV7-9; d_call: TRBD1; clone_size: -; j_call: TRBJ2-5; cdr3_aa: CASRLGFGQGKQETQYF; cdr3_nt: TGTGCCAGCAGACTAGGGTTCGGACAGGGAAAGCAAGAGACCCAGTACTTC
v_call: TRBV11-2; d_call: TRBD2; clone_size: -; j_call: TRBJ2-1; cdr3_aa: CASSSQGGRAFSEQFF; cdr3_nt: TGTGCCAGCAGCTCCCAGGGCGGGAGGGCCTTTTCGGAGCAGTTCTTC
v_call: TRBV5-4; d_call: TRBD1; clone_size: -; j_call: TRBJ2-3; cdr3_aa: CASSGMRDRVTDTQYF; cdr3_nt: TGTGCCAGCAGCGGGATGAGGGACAGGGTCACAGATACGCAGTATTTT
v_call: TRBV30; d_call: -; clone_size: -; j_call: TRBJ2-1; cdr3_aa: CASQRGGDNEQFF; cdr3_nt: TGTGCCTCCCAACGGGGCGGGGACAATGAGCAGTTCTTC
v_call: TRBV15; d_call: TRBD1; clone_size: -; j_call: TRBJ2-7; cdr3_aa: CATSRTGGSEQYF; cdr3_nt: TGTGCCACCAGCCGGACAGGGGGGAGCGAGCAGTACTTC
v_call: TRBV7-2; d_call: TRBD2; clone_size: once; j_call: TRBJ2-1; cdr3_aa: CASSLSLTSGRGDEQFF; cdr3_nt: TGTGCCAGCAGCTTGTCCCTGACTAGCGGGAGGGGAGATGAGCAGTTCTTC
v_call: TRBV2; d_call: -; clone_size: few; j_call: TRBJ1-4; cdr3_aa: CASRGEGGYEKLFF; cdr3_nt: TGTGCCAGCAGGGGAGAGGGGGGGTATGAAAAACTGTTTTTT
v_call: TRBV28; d_call: TRBD1; clone_size: once; j_call: TRBJ1-2; cdr3_aa: CASRVGTGDGYTF; cdr3_nt: TGTGCCAGCCGGGTCGGGACAGGGGACGGCTACACCTTC
v_call: TRBV5-1; d_call: -; clone_size: -; j_call: TRBJ2-1; cdr3_aa: CASSLQGWDEQFF; cdr3_nt: TGCGCCAGCAGCTTGCAGGGGTGGGATGAGCAGTTCTTC
v_call: TRBV28; d_call: -; clone_size: -; j_call: TRBJ1-3; cdr3_aa: CASSPGSLPGNTIYF; cdr3_nt: TGTGCCAGCAGCCCCGGGAGCCTCCCTGGAAACACCATATATTTT
v_call: TRBV11-2; d_call: TRBD1; clone_size: -; j_call: TRBJ2-7; cdr3_aa: CASSSRDRVDNEQYF; cdr3_nt: TGTGCCAGCAGCTCCAGGGACAGGGTAGATAACGAGCAGTACTTC
v_call: TRBV29-1; d_call: TRBD1; clone_size: once; j_call: TRBJ2-3; cdr3_aa: CSVAGQGASTDTQYF; cdr3_nt: TGCAGCGTTGCTGGACAGGGGGCGAGCACAGATACGCAGTATTTT
v_call: TRBV18; d_call: TRBD1; clone_size: few; j_call: TRBJ1-6; cdr3_aa: CASSPDRGLSPLHF; cdr3_nt: TGTGCCAGCTCACCGGACAGGGGGCTTTCACCCCTCCACTTT
v_call: TRBV10-2; d_call: -; clone_size: -; j_call: TRBJ1-2; cdr3_aa: CASRAGQGYGYTF; cdr3_nt: TGCGCCAGCAGAGCAGGCCAGGGCTATGGCTACACCTTC
v_call: TRBV5-6; d_call: TRBD1; clone_size: -; j_call: TRBJ1-2; cdr3_aa: CASSLWAGTGGYTF; cdr3_nt: TGTGCCAGCAGCTTGTGGGCCGGGACAGGGGGCTACACCTTC
v_call: TRBV7-9; d_call: TRBD1; clone_size: -; j_call: TRBJ2-3; cdr3_aa: CASGQGGGREDTQYF; cdr3_nt: TGTGCCAGCGGACAGGGGGGCGGTCGTGAAGATACGCAGTATTTT
v_call: TRBV4-1; d_call: TRBD2; clone_size: -; j_call: TRBJ2-7; cdr3_aa: CASSHGTSGGSSYEQYF; cdr3_nt: TGCGCCAGCAGCCATGGGACTAGCGGGGGTAGCTCCTACGAGCAGTACTTC
v_call: TRBV7-9; d_call: TRBD2; clone_size: few; j_call: TRBJ2-7; cdr3_aa: CSSSPLGLGADEQYF; cdr3_nt: TGTTCCAGCAGCCCACTGGGACTAGGGGCGGACGAGCAGTACTTC
v_call: TRBV7-2; d_call: -; clone_size: -; j_call: TRBJ2-2; cdr3_aa: CASSLEGLSTGELFF; cdr3_nt: TGTGCCAGCAGCTTAGAAGGACTATCTACCGGGGAGCTGTTTTTT
v_call: TRBV18; d_call: TRBD1; clone_size: -; j_call: TRBJ1-4; cdr3_aa: CASSPPGQTNEKLFF; cdr3_nt: TGTGCCAGCTCACCACCGGGACAGACTAATGAAAAACTGTTTTTT
v_call: TRBV19; d_call: TRBD1; clone_size: few; j_call: TRBJ1-1; cdr3_aa: CASSMDRGLLNTEAFF; cdr3_nt: TGTGCCAGTAGTATGGACAGGGGACTATTGAACACTGAAGCTTTCTTT
v_call: TRBV11-2; d_call: -; clone_size: -; j_call: TRBJ1-1; cdr3_aa: CASSRERGANTEAFF; cdr3_nt: TGTGCCAGCAGCCGAGAGCGGGGAGCTAACACTGAAGCTTTCTTT